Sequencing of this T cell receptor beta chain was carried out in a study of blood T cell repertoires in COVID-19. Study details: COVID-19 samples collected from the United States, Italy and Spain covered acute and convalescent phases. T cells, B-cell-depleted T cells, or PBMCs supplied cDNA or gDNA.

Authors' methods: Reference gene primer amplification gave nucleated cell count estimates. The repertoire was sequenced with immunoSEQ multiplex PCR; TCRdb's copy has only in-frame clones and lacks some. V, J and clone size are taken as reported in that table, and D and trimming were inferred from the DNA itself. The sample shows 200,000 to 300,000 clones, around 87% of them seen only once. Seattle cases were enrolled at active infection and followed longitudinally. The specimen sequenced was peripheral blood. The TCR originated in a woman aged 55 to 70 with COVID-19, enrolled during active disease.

The chain's CDR3 is CASSLARGIETQYF. The CDR3 DNA reads as TGTGCCAGCAGCTTAGCGAGGGGGATAGAGACCCAGTACTTC. The gene calls are TRBV7-8 and TRBJ2-5; possibly TRBD1 for D (6 bases). V gave up 0 bases and J gave up 4 bases, with 9 bases separating them. Germline V gene lookup returns CDR1 SGHVS and CDR2 FQNEAQ. This CDR3 spans 14 amino acids.